The 13 T cell receptor beta chains below come from one sample, sequenced in a study of HIV-infected patients and healthy controls. Alpha and beta constant-region primers primed reverse transcription of about 0.5 ug RNA. Each of the alpha and beta chains got its own library through chain-specific third strand synthesis with indices. MiXCR, run by TCRdb on the 5' RACE reads, gives a single entry per CDR3 protein. The sample contains thousands of distinct CDR3 sequences, about 20% of which appear only once. Whole blood was used without fractionation, so all unsorted peripheral T cells were included. The sample consisted of blood, taken before antiretroviral therapy. All receptors come from an adult with HIV infection.

By its share, this clonotype is medium-sized. This chain joins TRBV20-1 and TRBJ1-5; 8 bases map to TRBD1. The V gene's germline CDR1 is DFQATT and CDR2 SNEGSKA (reference sequence). The CDR3 consists of 13 residues. V dropped 1 base and J dropped 7; count of bases not matched to a gene: 3. CDR3 DNA: TGCAGTGCTAGAGGGACAGGGACCCAGCCCCAGCATTTT. This codes for CSARGTGTQPQHF.

This clonotype is labeled medium-sized. This chain connects TRBV7-8 to TRBJ1-1; the D gene is possibly TRBD1 (5 bases). CDR3 length equals 13 residues. V lost 5 bases, J lost 3 bases, and 10 bases lay in between. Germline V gene sequence: CDR1 SGHVS, CDR2 FQNEAQ. The CDR3 DNA is TGTGCCAGCAGCGTCAGGGAGGACACTGAAGCTTTCTTT. Encoded protein: CASSVREDTEAFF.

V usage is TRBV7-8 and J usage is TRBJ2-5, with TRBD1 matching 9 bases. CDR3 length: 15 amino acids. CDR1 is SGHVS, CDR2 FQNEAQ, per germline. V lost 7 bases to trimming and J lost 0 bases; unmatched junction nucleotides: 6. CDR3 nucleotide sequence: TGTGCCAGCACCCCAGGGACAGGGAACCAAGAGACCCAGTACTTC. This gives the protein CASTPGTGNQETQYF.

This clonotype was detected only a few times. V is TRBV28 and J is TRBJ2-7; D possibly uses TRBD1 or TRBD2 (5 bases each). Germline V gene sequence: CDR1 MDHEN, CDR2 SYDVKM. CDR3 length: 16 amino acids. V lost 2 bases, J lost 0 bases, and 14 bases lay in between. This CDR3 is CASSLPPLGVSYEQYF. CDR3 bases: TGTGCCAGCAGTTTACCCCCCCTGGGGGTCTCCTACGAGCAGTACTTC.

This clonotype is medium-sized. The chain has TRBV5-1 and TRBJ1-2; D is perhaps TRBD1 (6 bases). V gave up 5 bases and J gave up 4 bases, with 21 bases separating them. There are 16 residues in the CDR3. Germline V gives CDR1 SGHRS, CDR2 YFSETQ. CDR3: CASSESLGAPTYGYTF. CDR3 bases: TGCGCCAGCAGTGAGAGCCTGGGGGCGCCTACCTATGGCTACACCTTC.

Concerning this clonotype: At one end the junction does not follow the germline gene, possibly because of a read error. The chain recombines TRBV15 with TRBJ1-5; unclear D gene. Looked up from germline, CDR1 is LNHNV and CDR2 is YYDKDF (reference sequence). This CDR3 has 14 amino acids. CDR3 residues: CATSRDSLNQPKHF. CDR3 DNA: TGTGCCACCAGCAGAGACAGCTTGAATCAGCCCAAGCATTTT.

In regard to this clonotype: This may stem from a read error, because a much larger clone lies one nucleotide away. Because it lacks the conserved phenylalanine or tryptophan at the end, this CDR3 is likely a read error. V usage is TRBV19 and J usage is TRBJ1-2, with TRBD1 as a possible D gene (6 bases). V was trimmed by 5 bases and J by 4 bases, leaving 14 bases between them. The CDR3 is made up of 14 amino acids. Germline loops: CDR1 LNHDA, CDR2 SQIVND (reference sequence). The CDR3 DNA is TGTGCCAGTAGTCCAAACGGACAGCCCTATGGCTACACCTTA. Its translation: CASSPNGQPYGYTL.

Remarks on this clonotype: This may be a read error: a much more frequent sequence differs by one nucleotide. The chain employs TRBV5-1 and TRBJ2-2; perhaps D is TRBD1 or TRBD2 (5 bases each). The CDR3 sequence is 15 residues long. Germline V CDR1 and CDR2: SGHRS, YFSETQ. CDR3 in amino acids: CASRLAGAVPGELFF. The CDR3, as DNA: TGCGCCAGCAGATTGGCCGGGGCAGTCCCCGGGGAGCTGTTTTTT.

As regards this clonotype: A clone one base away is much larger, so this may be a read error. The chain employs TRBV9 and TRBJ2-7; maybe TRBD2 (5 bases). This CDR3 is built from 14 residues. Trimming left V 3 bases short and J 4 bases short, with 14 bases between. Germline lookup yields CDR1 SGDLS and CDR2 YYNGEE. The CDR3 nucleotides read TGTGCCAGCAGCGCCGCATTGGGGAGTTACGAGCAGTACTTC. It translates to CASSAALGSYEQYF.

This chain connects TRBV7-9 to TRBJ2-5, with a weak D call TRBD2 (6 bases). The CDR3 loop spans 15 amino acids. Trimming left V 7 bases short and J 2 bases short, with 17 bases between. Looked up from germline, CDR1 is SEHNR and CDR2 is FQNEAQ (reference sequence). The CDR3 loop is CASTMQEAGQETQYF. Written as DNA, the CDR3 is TGTGCCAGCACTATGCAGGAGGCGGGACAAGAGACCCAGTACTTC.

V and J are TRBV20-1 and TRBJ1-2, with a tentative D call TRBD1 (5 bases). Trimming stripped 5 bases from V and 3 bases from J, with 16 bases between. Germline V CDR1 and CDR2: DFQATT, SNEGSKA (reference sequence). The CDR3 is 14 residues long. CDR3 nucleotide sequence: TGCAGTGCTTATACTGGGGACGGTTACTATGGCTACACCTTC. Amino acid sequence: CSAYTGDGYYGYTF.

The V gene is TRBV7-2, the J gene TRBJ2-7; D may be TRBD1 (5 bases). Trimming stripped 5 bases from V and 5 bases from J, with 16 bases between. Germline V gene data show CDR1 as SGHTA and CDR2 as FQGNSA. CDR3 size: 14 residues. CDR3 amino acids: CASSPSLRGNEQYF. CDR3 DNA sequence: TGTGCCAGCAGCCCATCCCTAAGGGGAAACGAGCAGTACTTC.

The genes are TRBV9 and TRBJ2-7, with D unclear. V lost 4 bases and J lost 4, with 6 bases in between. This CDR3 is built from 11 residues. From germline, CDR1 is SGDLS and CDR2 YYNGEE. CDR3 loop: CASSPGYEQYF. For the CDR3, the DNA is TGTGCCAGCAGCCCTGGGTACGAGCAGTACTTC. Looking up the rest from reference TRBV9 and TRBJ2-7 gives the full variable domain: DSGVTQTPKHLITATGQRVTLRCSPRSGDLSVYWYQQSLDQGLQFLIQYYNGEERAKGNILERFSAQQFPDLHSELNLSSLELGDSALYFCASSPGYEQYFGPGTRLTVT.